Listed here are 30 T cell receptor beta chains from one sample, sequenced in a study of blood T cell repertoires in COVID-19. The method was immunoSEQ multiplex PCR; TCRdb's version includes in-frame clones alone and lacks a portion of them. Here the sample spans more than 200,000 clones, around 83% being singletons. Material for sequencing was peripheral blood. These receptor sequences come from a woman in her fifties or sixties with acute or convalescent COVID-19.

Of note for this clone: Other nucleotide sequences in the sample specify the same CDR3. The V call is TRBV5-1, the J call TRBJ2-7; 8 bases map to TRBD2. Germline V gene lookup returns CDR1 SGHRS and CDR2 YFSETQ. The CDR3 contains 14 residues. Germline trimming cut 1 base from V and 3 bases from J; bases unmatched to any gene: 3. For the CDR3, the DNA is TGCGCCAGCAGCTTGAGCGGGAGTTTCTACGAGCAGTACTTC. This translates into CASSLSGSFYEQYF.

The CDR3, as DNA: TGTGCCAGCAGTTTGACAGGTTGGGACATTCAGTACTTC. Protein product: CASSLTGWDIQYF. The rearrangement links TRBV27 to TRBJ2-4, with TRBD1 as a possible D gene (6 bases). V lost 3 bases to trimming and J lost 8 bases, with 11 bases between them. CDR3 size: 13 residues. The germline V gene has CDR1 MNHEY and CDR2 SMNVEV (reference sequence).

The V call is TRBV19, the J call TRBJ2-2; TRBD2 might be the D (6 bases). Germline CDR1 and CDR2: LNHDA and SQIVND (reference sequence). The CDR3 has 12 residues. The germline V and J ends were trimmed by 8 bases and 3 bases, with 7 bases remaining between them. CDR3 nucleotide sequence: TGTGCCAGTTGGGGGGACACCGGGGAGCTGTTTTTT. It codes for CASWGDTGELFF.

This clone was counted a few times. The gene calls are TRBV2 and TRBJ2-5; tentatively, D is TRBD2 (6 bases). Trimming removed 4 bases at V and 5 bases at J, with 20 bases between. Germline V gives CDR1 SNHLY, CDR2 FYNNEI. The CDR3 consists of 16 residues. Here the CDR3 DNA reads TGTGCCAGCAGTGGGGGACTCCGAGGGGCCACGGAGACCCAGTACTTC. As protein: CASSGGLRGATETQYF.

This rearrangement joins TRBV10-3 to TRBJ2-1, with TRBD1 matching over 7 bases. Per germline, CDR1 ENHRY and CDR2 SYGVKD. Unmatched junction bases numbered 2, after V lost 4 bases and J lost 8 bases. The length of the CDR3 is 12 residues. The CDR3 nucleotides read TGTGCCATCAGTGGACAGGGTCATGAGCAGTTCTTC. This gives the protein CAISGQGHEQFF.

This clone was seen a single time. V usage is TRBV6-1 and J usage is TRBJ2-7, with D possibly matching TRBD2 (6 bases). This CDR3 contains 15 residues. CDR1 and CDR2 (germline): MNHNS, SASEGT. The V and J ends lost 3 bases and 1 base respectively, with 13 bases between them. The CDR3 spells CASSDAGTWSYEQYF. The CDR3 nucleotides are TGTGCCAGCAGTGATGCCGGGACTTGGTCCTACGAGCAGTACTTC.

V gene TRBV6-1 combines with J gene TRBJ2-4; possibly TRBD2 for D (5 bases). Germline V CDR1 and CDR2: MNHNS, SASEGT. V lost 0 bases to trimming and J lost 9 bases, with 12 bases between them. This CDR3 comprises 14 residues. CDR3: CASSEAGRAGIQYF. CDR3 DNA: TGTGCCAGCAGTGAAGCTGGGCGGGCCGGCATTCAGTACTTC.

V is TRBV6-5 and J is TRBJ1-1; 7 bases align to TRBD1. Germline V CDR1 and CDR2: MNHEY, SVGAGI. J gave up 8 bases and V 6 bases, and 9 bases lay outside the gene matches. The CDR3 sequence is 13 residues long. The CDR3 loop reads CASSPDRALEAFF. CDR3 DNA: TGTGCCAGCAGCCCAGACAGGGCCCTCGAAGCTTTCTTT.

The chain employs TRBV2 and TRBJ1-1; a possible D gene is TRBD1 (5 bases). The CDR3 length is 15 residues. Germline V gene lookup returns CDR1 SNHLY and CDR2 FYNNEI. V shed 2 bases and J shed 7 bases, with 17 bases lying between them. CDR3 in DNA: TGTGCCAGCAGTGAATATGAAGGGGATTATTTTGAAGCTTTCTTT. As protein: CASSEYEGDYFEAFF.

The chain has TRBV24-1 and TRBJ2-7, with 8 bases matching TRBD1. CDR3 size: 13 residues. Germline trimming cut 9 bases from V and 7 bases from J; bases unmatched to any gene: 10. Per germline, CDR1 KGHDR and CDR2 SFDVKD. CDR3 bases: TGTGCCACCTCGGACAGGGCTCGTGGGGAGCAGTACTTC. This sequence encodes CATSDRARGEQYF.

This clone was recorded a few times. V and J are TRBV9 and TRBJ1-2; maybe TRBD1 (5 bases). Germline CDR1 and CDR2: SGDLS and YYNGEE. Trimming took off 4 bases at V and 0 bases at J, with 13 bases between the two ends. The CDR3 runs 15 residues. The CDR3 protein is CASSPSGDSNYGYTF. As DNA, the CDR3 is TGTGCCAGCAGCCCTTCGGGGGATTCTAACTATGGCTACACCTTC. The whole variable domain, filled in from reference TRBV9 and TRBJ1-2, reads DSGVTQTPKHLITATGQRVTLRCSPRSGDLSVYWYQQSLDQGLQFLIQYYNGEERAKGNILERFSAQQFPDLHSELNLSSLELGDSALYFCASSPSGDSNYGYTFGSGTRLTVV.

This sequence joins TRBV7-9 and TRBJ1-6; a weak D match, TRBD1 (5 bases). This CDR3 has 16 residues. Deletions cut 1 base from V and 5 bases from J, with 12 bases between. Germline assignment: CDR1 SEHNR and CDR2 FQNEAQ (reference sequence). CDR3 in amino acids: CASSLVWAGNNSPLHF. DNA for the CDR3: TGTGCCAGCAGCTTAGTTTGGGCAGGGAATAATTCACCCCTCCACTTT.

The chain couples TRBV4-2 to TRBJ2-5; D not resolved. This CDR3 contains 15 residues. Germline values: CDR1 LGHNA, CDR2 YNFKEQ. V was cut by 0 bases and J by 5 bases, with 13 bases left in between. This CDR3 is CASSQEWSVFETQYF. CDR3 coding DNA: TGTGCCAGCAGCCAAGAGTGGTCAGTTTTTGAGACCCAGTACTTC.

The V and J genes are TRBV13 and TRBJ1-1, with no clear D. CDR1 is PRHDT, CDR2 FYEKMQ, per germline (reference sequence). This CDR3 has 14 residues. V lost 4 bases and J lost 1, with 10 bases in between. In DNA, the CDR3 is TGTGCCAGCAGCTCTGGGCCGCCGAACACTGAAGCTTTCTTT. Protein sequence: CASSSGPPNTEAFF.

This sequence joins TRBV20-1 and TRBJ2-1; tentatively, D is TRBD2 (7 bases). Germline CDR1 and CDR2: DFQATT and SNEGSKA (reference sequence). V lost 6 bases, J lost 7 bases, and 10 bases lay in between. This CDR3 is built from 11 residues. This chain's CDR3 is CSAGGENEQFF. The CDR3 nucleotides read TGCAGTGCAGGGGGGGAAAATGAGCAGTTCTTC.

The chain employs TRBV7-9 and TRBJ1-3; no definite D call. V lost 7 bases to trimming and J lost 0 bases, with 10 bases between them. This CDR3 has 14 amino acids. CDR1 and CDR2 (germline): SEHNR, FQNEAQ (reference sequence). The CDR3 region is CASNPLSSGNTIYF. The CDR3, as DNA: TGTGCCAGCAACCCACTTAGCTCTGGAAACACCATATATTTT.

The chain carries TRBV5-1 and TRBJ2-3; D unresolved. CDR1 SGHRS and CDR2 YFSETQ come from the germline V gene. The CDR3 is 13 residues long. V was shortened by 2 bases and J by 5 bases, with 9 bases between the two germline ends. The CDR3 spells CASSFGQEDTQYF. The CDR3 DNA follows: TGCGCCAGCAGCTTTGGGCAAGAAGATACGCAGTATTTT.

This sequence joins TRBV5-4 and TRBJ2-7; 7 positions match TRBD2. The length of the CDR3 is 13 residues. Germline loops: CDR1 SGHNT, CDR2 YYREEE (reference sequence). V lost 0 bases, J lost 5 bases, and 2 bases stayed unmatched. The CDR3 DNA reads TGTGCCAGCAGCTTGGTCGCGGGAGACGAGCAGTACTTC. This encodes CASSLVAGDEQYF.

The V call is TRBV6-1, the J call TRBJ1-2; 9 bases are a match to TRBD1. Per the germline V gene, CDR1 is MNHNS and CDR2 is SASEGT. The CDR3 has 15 amino acids. V gave up 3 bases and J gave up 8 bases; unmatched junction bases: 10. The CDR3 sequence is CASSDGGQGRGGYTF. The DNA of the CDR3 is TGTGCCAGCAGTGATGGGGGACAGGGTAGAGGCGGCTACACCTTC.

This clone appeared a few times. This chain links TRBV3-1 (or the pseudogene TRBV3-2) with TRBJ2-1; D is possibly TRBD1 (6 bases). The CDR3 spans 17 residues. Looked up from germline, CDR1 is LGHDT and CDR2 is YNNKEL (reference sequence). Trimming shortened V by 1 base and J by 0 bases, and 13 bases separated the two germline ends. Written as DNA, the CDR3 is TGTGCCAGCAGCCAAGTCGCAGGGGCTCTCTCCTACAATGAGCAGTTCTTC. Protein sequence: CASSQVAGALSYNEQFF.

There are a few counts of this clone. The chain links TRBV6-5 to TRBJ2-1; 7 bases are a match to TRBD2. With 6 bases clipped from V and 5 bases from J, the junction kept 10 bases outside the gene matches. This CDR3 is built from 15 residues. Germline CDR1 is MNHEY and CDR2 is SVGAGI. Here the CDR3 reads CASSRGRGLNNEQFF. Here the CDR3 DNA reads TGTGCCAGCAGCCGGGGGAGGGGACTGAACAATGAGCAGTTCTTC.

This sequence joins TRBV6-4 and TRBJ1-2; 9 nucleotides line up with TRBD1. Losses at the gene ends were 10 bases for V and 4 bases for J; bases not matched to a gene: 19. This CDR3 spans 17 amino acids. Germline lookup yields CDR1 MRHNA and CDR2 SNTAGT. The CDR3 protein is CATDSNPTGTGSYGYTF. The CDR3 DNA sequence: TGTGCCACCGACAGCAACCCGACCGGGACAGGGTCCTATGGCTACACCTTC.

V usage is TRBV27 and J usage is TRBJ1-1; D call uncertain. V was cut by 6 bases and J by 3 bases, with 17 bases left in between. The CDR3 is 15 amino acids. The germline V gene has CDR1 MNHEY and CDR2 SMNVEV (reference sequence). The CDR3 DNA reads TGTGCCAGCAGATTTTCGGGGTCCATCGACACTGAAGCTTTCTTT. Amino acids: CASRFSGSIDTEAFF.

The chain has TRBV28 and TRBJ2-7, with D possibly TRBD2 on 5 matching bases. Germline V CDR1 and CDR2: MDHEN, SYDVKM. V lost 4 bases and J lost 7, with 14 bases in between. The CDR3 has 13 residues. CDR3 in amino acids: CASSSLPGGEQYF. The CDR3, as DNA: TGTGCCAGCAGTTCCCTGCCTGGAGGAGAGCAGTACTTC.

The chain has TRBV6-6 and TRBJ2-6; possibly TRBD1 for D (6 bases). This CDR3 has 15 residues. The germline V and J ends were trimmed by 5 bases and 1 base, with 9 bases remaining between them. The germline V gene has CDR1 MNHNY and CDR2 SVGAGI (reference sequence). CDR3 loop: CASSPQGSGANVLTF. The CDR3 DNA sequence: TGTGCCAGCAGTCCTCAGGGGTCTGGGGCCAACGTCCTGACTTTC.

The chain's CDR3 is CASSALSPRSYEQYF. The CDR3 DNA is TGTGCCAGCAGTGCCTTGTCGCCGCGTTCCTACGAGCAGTACTTC. The chain joins TRBV2 to TRBJ2-7; D not certain. Trimming shortened V by 4 bases and J by 1 base, and 14 bases separated the two germline ends. The CDR3 contains 15 residues. Germline CDR1 and CDR2: SNHLY and FYNNEI.

The table lists this clone with a count of one. The chain is built from TRBV27 and TRBJ2-3, with 7 bases matching TRBD2. Trimming at V came to 3 bases and at J to 2 bases, leaving 5 bases not matched to a gene. The CDR3 runs to 15 residues. Per the germline V gene, CDR1 is MNHEY and CDR2 is SMNVEV (reference sequence). The CDR3 is CASSLSSGYTDTQYF. The CDR3 DNA follows: TGTGCCAGCAGTTTGTCTAGCGGATACACAGATACGCAGTATTTT.

V is TRBV6-5 and J is TRBJ1-5, with D possibly matching TRBD1 (5 bases). V lost 6 bases and J lost 4, with 13 bases in between. Germline CDR1 reads MNHEY; CDR2 reads SVGAGI. The length of the CDR3 is 14 residues. The CDR3 DNA follows: TGTGCCAGCAGCCTTTTACGGGGGAATCAGCCCCAGCATTTT. Its translation is CASSLLRGNQPQHF.

The V and J genes are TRBV2 and TRBJ1-1, with 7 bases identical to TRBD1. V lost 6 bases and J lost 4; bases outside the gene matches: 5. Germline CDR1 reads SNHLY; CDR2 reads FYNNEI. This CDR3 is 13 amino acids long. CDR3 DNA sequence: TGTGCCAGCAGGTCCCAGGGGGTCACTGAAGCTTTCTTT. Translating it yields CASRSQGVTEAFF.

This chain links TRBV9 with TRBJ1-2; 9 bases are a match to TRBD1. Germline V lookup: CDR1 SGDLS, CDR2 YYNGEE. The CDR3 runs to 16 residues. The ends lost 4 bases at V and 3 bases at J; junction bases unmatched: 10. The DNA for the CDR3 is TGTGCCAGCAGCCCAACAGGGGGCGGACGCTACTATGGCTACACCTTC. It specifies CASSPTGGGRYYGYTF.